These 25 T cell receptor beta chains share one sample of origin, sequenced in a study of blood T cell repertoires in COVID-19. Generated by immunoSEQ multiplex PCR, the TCRdb table keeps only in-frame clones and is missing some. The sample holds over 150,000 clones, approximately 86% seen once. Sequenced: peripheral blood. The receptors here all came from a woman at least 80 years old with active or convalescent COVID-19.

The rearrangement joins TRBV10-3 to TRBJ2-1; no reliable D call. V was cut by 2 bases and J by 7 bases, with 6 bases left in between. CDR1 is ENHRY and CDR2 is SYGVKD in the germline V gene. There are 12 residues in the CDR3. CDR3 sequence: CAISETTNEQFF. Written as DNA, the CDR3 is TGTGCCATCAGTGAGACTACGAATGAGCAGTTCTTC.

V usage is TRBV25-1 and J usage is TRBJ1-2; D may be TRBD1 (6 bases). V dropped 2 bases and J dropped 5 bases, with 18 bases sitting between them. In germline, CDR1 is MGHDK, CDR2 SYGVNS. The CDR3 spans 16 residues. This CDR3 reads CASSEPVAGTMYGYTF. The CDR3 nucleotides are TGTGCCAGCAGTGAACCGGTGGCCGGGACAATGTATGGCTACACCTTC.

This clone occurred once. The chain uses TRBV19 and TRBJ2-7, with 13 bases identical to TRBD2. The CDR3 is 15 amino acids. J was trimmed by 7 bases and V by 2 bases; bases with no gene match: 5. In germline, CDR1 is LNHDA, CDR2 SQIVND (reference sequence). The CDR3 DNA follows: TGTGCCAGTAGTATAACCGGGACTAGCGGGAATGAGCAGTACTTC. This translates into CASSITGTSGNEQYF.

Written as DNA, the CDR3 is TGTGCCACCTCGACTAGCGGGAGGGCCGGGGCCGGGGAGCTGTTTTTT. Translation: CATSTSGRAGAGELFF. The rearrangement links TRBV10-3 to TRBJ2-2; 14 bases match TRBD2. CDR1 and CDR2 (germline): ENHRY, SYGVKD. The length of the CDR3 is 16 residues. J was trimmed by 6 bases and V by 10 bases; bases with no gene match: 10.

The chain employs TRBV5-1 and TRBJ2-2; perhaps TRBD1 as D (6 bases). V shed 0 bases and J shed 1 base, with 10 bases lying between them. In germline, CDR1 is SGHRS, CDR2 YFSETQ. This CDR3 region has 16 residues. CDR3 nucleotides: TGCGCCAGCAGCTTGGGGCTAGGGGGGAACACCGGGGAGCTGTTTTTT. Translated, it gives CASSLGLGGNTGELFF. The full variable domain, in which reference TRBV5-1 and TRBJ2-2 provide the parts outside the CDR3, is KAGVTQTPRYLIKTRGQQVTLSCSPISGHRSVSWYQQTPGQGLQFLFEYFSETQRNKGNFPGRFSGRQFSNSRSEMNVSTLELGDSALYLCASSLGLGGNTGELFFGEGSRLTVL.

V usage is TRBV6-2 or TRBV6-3 and J usage is TRBJ1-5, with D tentatively TRBD1 (5 bases). The CDR3 loop spans 17 amino acids. The germline gives CDR1 MNHEY, CDR2 SVGEGT. V was cut by 5 bases and J by 1 base, with 18 bases left in between. CDR3 nucleotide sequence: TGTGCCAGCAGTCAGGAGGGGTTGGGTTTAAGCAATCAGCCCCAGCATTTT. It codes for CASSQEGLGLSNQPQHF.

This clone was picked up a small number of times. The V call is TRBV5-4, the J call TRBJ2-1, with 11 bases matching TRBD2. Trimming removed 4 bases from V and 10 bases from J; junction bases left unmatched: 13. Germline lookup yields CDR1 SGHNT and CDR2 YYREEE (reference sequence). The CDR3 has 16 amino acids. The CDR3 coding sequence is TGTGCCAGCAGCAGGGGACTAGCGGCCACCTTTGGGGAGCAGTTCTTC. It specifies CASSRGLAATFGEQFF.

This chain connects TRBV6-5 to TRBJ1-1, with 8 nucleotides matching TRBD1. J was trimmed by 3 bases and V by 7 bases; bases with no gene match: 7. The CDR3 is 14 amino acids. Germline loops: CDR1 MNHEY, CDR2 SVGAGI. The CDR3 DNA sequence: TGTGCCAGCATTCGCGACAGGGGAGACACTGAAGCTTTCTTT. This gives the protein CASIRDRGDTEAFF.

This chain joins TRBV13 and TRBJ2-1; the D gene is possibly TRBD2 (5 bases). The CDR3 has 15 residues. Germline CDR1 is PRHDT and CDR2 is FYEKMQ (reference sequence). The V gene lost 8 bases and the J gene lost 2 bases, with 16 bases spanning the gap. In DNA form, the CDR3 reads TGTGCCAGCTCCCTCGGGTGGGGAGCCTACAATGAGCAGTTCTTC. Translation: CASSLGWGAYNEQFF.

As for this clone: Distinct nucleotide sequences in the sample also encode this CDR3. The gene calls are TRBV9 and TRBJ1-3; D is undetermined. V dropped 4 bases and J dropped 0 bases, with 11 bases sitting between them. The CDR3 runs 15 residues. CDR1 SGDLS and CDR2 YYNGEE come from the germline V gene. The CDR3 is CASSPRHNSGNTIYF. As DNA, the CDR3 is TGTGCCAGCAGCCCGCGACATAACTCTGGAAACACCATATATTTT.

This chain uses TRBV5-1 with TRBJ1-2; TRBD1 matches 8 bases. The length of the CDR3 is 15 residues. Germline CDR1 and CDR2: SGHRS and YFSETQ. The V and J ends lost 2 bases and 7 bases, in that order; junction bases with no gene match: 10. CDR3: CASSLYSGTGGGYTF. DNA for the CDR3: TGCGCCAGCAGCTTATACTCCGGGACAGGCGGTGGCTACACCTTC.

The rearrangement links TRBV5-1 to TRBJ2-7, with TRBD2 matching 12 bases. This CDR3 is 15 amino acids long. CDR1 and CDR2 (germline): SGHRS, YFSETQ. With 4 bases clipped from V and 5 bases from J, the junction kept 7 bases outside the gene matches. CDR3 sequence (DNA): TGCGCCAGCAGCGTCGGGACTAGCGGGCTCGACGAGCAGTACTTC. Its protein product is CASSVGTSGLDEQYF.

The rearrangement joins TRBV10-1 to TRBJ1-5; 10 nucleotides match TRBD1. Germline V lookup: CDR1 WNHNN, CDR2 SYGVQD (reference sequence). The CDR3 has 13 amino acids. Unmatched junction bases numbered 1, after V lost 6 bases and J lost 5 bases. The CDR3 sequence is CASSGQGDQPQHF. DNA of the CDR3: TGCGCCAGCAGCGGACAGGGGGATCAGCCCCAGCATTTT.

The chain combines TRBV3-1 (or the pseudogene TRBV3-2) with TRBJ1-2; TRBD1 matches 7 bases. CDR1 is LGHDT, CDR2 YNNKEL, per germline (reference sequence). After removal of 6 bases from V and 4 bases from J, the junction contained 23 bases not matched to a gene. The CDR3 sequence is 19 residues long. This chain's CDR3 is CASSQRGLSTGAEGYGYTF. The CDR3 bases are TGTGCCAGCAGTCAAAGGGGATTATCCACAGGGGCCGAGGGCTATGGCTACACCTTC.

J is TRBJ2-7 and V is TRBV12-3 or TRBV12-4; no clear D gene. The CDR3 contains 12 residues. Trimming took off 8 bases at V and 0 bases at J, with 8 bases between the two ends. The CDR3 DNA sequence: TGTGCCAGCGGATGGAGCTCCTACGAGCAGTACTTC. This codes for CASGWSSYEQYF.

The gene calls are TRBV27 and TRBJ2-7, with TRBD2 identical over 10 bases. This CDR3 is built from 15 residues. Germline-derived CDR1 and CDR2 are MNHEY and SMNVEV (reference sequence). After removal of 6 bases from V and 2 bases from J, the junction contained 7 bases not matched to a gene. In nucleotides, the CDR3 is TGTGCCAGCAGACTACGGACTAGCGGAACCTACGAGCAGTACTTC. Amino acids: CASRLRTSGTYEQYF.

The chain combines TRBV21-1 with TRBJ1-5; the table calls TRBD1, which could not be checked here. TRBV21-1 is termed a pseudogene. The CDR3 spans 17 residues. The CDR3 region is CASSKVRTEFSNQPQHF. DNA of the CDR3: TGTGCCAGCAGCAAAGTTAGGACAGAATTTAGCAATCAGCCCCAGCATTTT.

The chain couples TRBV20-1 to TRBJ2-7, with 11 positions matching TRBD2. The germline V gene encodes CDR1 DFQATT and CDR2 SNEGSKA (reference sequence). V was pared by 3 bases and J by 4 bases, with 8 bases of the junction left unmatched. The length of the CDR3 is 15 residues. The CDR3 sequence: CSASGTSGSQYEQYF. CDR3 bases: TGCAGTGCTAGTGGTACTAGCGGGAGTCAGTACGAGCAGTACTTC.

About this clone: Other DNA sequences in this sample translate to the same CDR3. This chain links TRBV5-1 with TRBJ2-7; TRBD2 aligns across 10 bases. The germline V gene encodes CDR1 SGHRS and CDR2 YFSETQ. Unmatched junction bases numbered 3, after V lost 3 bases and J lost 0 bases. The CDR3 is made up of 15 amino acids. The CDR3 DNA reads TGCGCCAGCAGCTCCGGACTAGCGGTCTCCTACGAGCAGTACTTC. Protein: CASSSGLAVSYEQYF.

V gene TRBV28 combines with J gene TRBJ1-3; 7 bases map to TRBD1. Trimming cost V 6 bases and J 0 bases; bases outside gene matches: 2. Germline CDR1 is MDHEN and CDR2 is SYDVKM. This CDR3 is 14 amino acids long. The CDR3 sequence: CASRTGPSGNTIYF. The CDR3 DNA is TGTGCCAGCAGGACAGGGCCCTCTGGAAACACCATATATTTT.

The V gene is TRBV29-1, the J gene TRBJ2-7; 8 bases line up with TRBD1. V gave up 4 bases and J gave up 4 bases; unmatched junction bases: 0. Germline CDR1 and CDR2: SQVTM and ANQGSEA. The CDR3 runs to 11 residues. CDR3 in DNA: TGCAGCGTTGGGACAGGGTACGAGCAGTACTTC. It encodes CSVGTGYEQYF.

This clone has just a few counts. The gene calls are TRBV19 and TRBJ2-1; 14 positions agree with TRBD2. CDR1 is LNHDA, CDR2 SQIVND, per germline (reference sequence). This CDR3 is 14 amino acids long. Trimming removed 6 bases from V and 10 bases from J; junction bases left unmatched: 5. The CDR3 coding sequence is TGTGCCAGTAGGGGACTAGCGGGAGTTGGGGAGCAGTTCTTC. Translated, it gives CASRGLAGVGEQFF. Together with reference TRBV19 and TRBJ2-1, the CDR3 gives the full variable domain: DGGITQSPKYLFRKEGQNVTLSCEQNLNHDAMYWYRQDPGQGLRLIYYSQIVNDFQKGDIAEGYSVSREKKESFPLTVTSAQKNPTAFYLCASRGLAGVGEQFFGPGTRLTVL.

This chain joins TRBV5-1 and TRBJ1-2, with 8 bases matching TRBD1. CDR1 and CDR2 from the germline V gene are SGHRS and YFSETQ. V lost 3 bases to trimming and J lost 3 bases; unmatched junction nucleotides: 10. The CDR3 extends over 16 amino acids. CDR3 sequence: CASSWGDRNRDYGYTF. The CDR3 DNA sequence: TGCGCCAGCAGCTGGGGGGACAGGAATAGGGACTATGGCTACACCTTC.

The chain combines TRBV21-1 with TRBJ1-5; TRBD1, the table's D call, was not compared with the DNA. TRBV21-1 is annotated as a pseudogene. The length of the CDR3 is 16 residues. This CDR3 reads CASSPRTEASNQPQHF. The CDR3 nucleotides are TGTGCCAGCAGCCCCCGGACAGAAGCGAGCAATCAGCCCCAGCATTTT.

The V gene is TRBV28, the J gene TRBJ2-3, with TRBD2 identical over 9 bases. With V trimmed by 7 bases and J by 2 bases, 10 bases remained unmatched. The CDR3 runs 16 residues. Germline V gene sequence: CDR1 MDHEN, CDR2 SYDVKM. CDR3 DNA sequence: TGTGCCAGCAATCTACCCGGCGGGAGGGACACAGATACGCAGTATTTT. It codes for CASNLPGGRDTDTQYF.